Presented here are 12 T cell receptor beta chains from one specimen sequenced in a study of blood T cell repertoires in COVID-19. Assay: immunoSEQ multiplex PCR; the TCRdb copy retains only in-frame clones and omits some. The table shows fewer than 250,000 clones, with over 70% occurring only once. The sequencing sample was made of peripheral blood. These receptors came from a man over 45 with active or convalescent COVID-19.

The CDR3: CASSPRQGSSPLHF. The CDR3 nucleotides are TGTGCCAGCAGCCCACGACAGGGAAGCTCACCCCTCCACTTT. The chain uses TRBV9 and TRBJ1-6; TRBD1 matches 7 bases. Germline assignment: CDR1 SGDLS and CDR2 YYNGEE. J lost 10 bases, V lost 4 bases, and 8 bases had no gene match. The CDR3 loop spans 14 amino acids. Full variable domain (rest looked up from reference TRBV9 and TRBJ1-6): DSGVTQTPKHLITATGQRVTLRCSPRSGDLSVYWYQQSLDQGLQFLIQYYNGEERAKGNILERFSAQQFPDLHSELNLSSLELGDSALYFCASSPRQGSSPLHFGNGTRLTVT.

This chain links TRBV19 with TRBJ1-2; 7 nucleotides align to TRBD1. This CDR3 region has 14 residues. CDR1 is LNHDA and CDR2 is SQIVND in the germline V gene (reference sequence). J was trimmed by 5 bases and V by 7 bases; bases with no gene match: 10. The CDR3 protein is CASTLWDRRYGYTF. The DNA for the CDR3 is TGTGCCAGTACCCTCTGGGACAGAAGATATGGCTACACCTTC.

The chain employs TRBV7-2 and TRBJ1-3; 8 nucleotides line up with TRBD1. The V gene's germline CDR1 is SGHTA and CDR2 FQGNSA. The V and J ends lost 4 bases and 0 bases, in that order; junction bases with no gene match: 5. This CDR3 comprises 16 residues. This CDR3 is CASSSRDRNSGNTIYF. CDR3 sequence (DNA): TGTGCCAGCAGCTCCCGGGACAGGAACTCTGGAAACACCATATATTTT.

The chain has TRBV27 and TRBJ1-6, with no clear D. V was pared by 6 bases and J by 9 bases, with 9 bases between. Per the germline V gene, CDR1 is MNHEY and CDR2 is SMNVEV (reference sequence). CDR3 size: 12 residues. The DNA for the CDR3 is TGTGCCAGCAGGCCTAGTGGTTCACCCCTCCACTTT. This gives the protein CASRPSGSPLHF.

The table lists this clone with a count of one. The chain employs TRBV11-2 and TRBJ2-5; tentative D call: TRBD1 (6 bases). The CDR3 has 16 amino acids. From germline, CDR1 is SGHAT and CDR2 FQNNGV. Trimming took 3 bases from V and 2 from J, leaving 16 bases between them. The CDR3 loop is CASSFRGESRQETQYF. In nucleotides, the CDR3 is TGTGCCAGCAGCTTCAGGGGCGAGTCCAGGCAAGAGACCCAGTACTTC.

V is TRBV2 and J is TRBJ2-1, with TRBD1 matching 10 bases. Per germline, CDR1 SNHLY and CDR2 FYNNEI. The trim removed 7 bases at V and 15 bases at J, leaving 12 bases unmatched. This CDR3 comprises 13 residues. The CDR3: CASTDEGGTGVFF. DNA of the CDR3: TGTGCCAGCACCGACGAGGGTGGGACAGGGGTGTTCTTC.

The CDR3 DNA sequence: TGTGCCAGCCGTGCGGGAGGGAGCACAGATACGCAGTATTTT. This encodes CASRAGGSTDTQYF. The rearrangement uses TRBV2 and TRBJ2-3; 9 bases align to TRBD2. This CDR3 spans 14 amino acids. Germline V CDR1 and CDR2: SNHLY, FYNNEI. V lost 8 bases to trimming and J lost 0 bases; unmatched junction nucleotides: 3.

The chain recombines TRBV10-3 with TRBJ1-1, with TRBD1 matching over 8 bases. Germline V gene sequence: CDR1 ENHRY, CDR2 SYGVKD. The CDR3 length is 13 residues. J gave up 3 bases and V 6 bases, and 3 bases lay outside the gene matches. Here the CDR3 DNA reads TGTGCCATCAGCGGGACAGGCTACACTGAAGCTTTCTTT. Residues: CAISGTGYTEAFF.

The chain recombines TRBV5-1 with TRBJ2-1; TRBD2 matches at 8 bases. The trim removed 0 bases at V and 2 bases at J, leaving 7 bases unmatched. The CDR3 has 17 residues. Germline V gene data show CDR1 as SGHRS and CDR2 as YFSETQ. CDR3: CASSLVVSGIPYNEQFF. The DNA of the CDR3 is TGCGCCAGCAGCTTGGTAGTTAGCGGGATACCCTACAATGAGCAGTTCTTC.

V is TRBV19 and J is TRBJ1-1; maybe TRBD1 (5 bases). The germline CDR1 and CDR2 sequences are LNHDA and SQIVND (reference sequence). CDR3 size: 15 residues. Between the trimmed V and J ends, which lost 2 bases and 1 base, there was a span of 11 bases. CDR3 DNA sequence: TGTGCCAGTAGTATACAGGGAACAGGGAACACTGAAGCTTTCTTT. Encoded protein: CASSIQGTGNTEAFF. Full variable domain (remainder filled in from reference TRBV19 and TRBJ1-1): DGGITQSPKYLFRKEGQNVTLSCEQNLNHDAMYWYRQDPGQGLRLIYYSQIVNDFQKGDIAEGYSVSREKKESFPLTVTSAQKNPTAFYLCASSIQGTGNTEAFFGQGTRLTVV.

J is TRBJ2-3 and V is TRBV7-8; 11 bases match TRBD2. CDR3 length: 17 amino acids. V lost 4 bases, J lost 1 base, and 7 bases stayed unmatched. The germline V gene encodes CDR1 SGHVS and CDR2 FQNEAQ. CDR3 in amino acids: CASSSGTGLAGTDTQYF. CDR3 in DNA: TGTGCCAGCAGCTCCGGCACGGGACTAGCGGGCACAGATACGCAGTATTTT.

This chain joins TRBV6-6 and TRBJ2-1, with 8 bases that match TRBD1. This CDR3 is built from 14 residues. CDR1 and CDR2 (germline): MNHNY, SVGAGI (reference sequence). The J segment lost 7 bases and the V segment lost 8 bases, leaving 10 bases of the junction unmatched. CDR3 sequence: CASEWQGARNEQFF. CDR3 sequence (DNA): TGTGCCAGCGAGTGGCAGGGGGCTCGAAATGAGCAGTTCTTC.